This T cell receptor beta chain was identified during a study of blood T cell repertoires in COVID-19. Study context: Italy, Spain and the United States were the sources of the convalescent and acute COVID-19 samples. From T cells, B-cell-depleted T cells, or PBMCs came the material, which was cDNA or gDNA.

The V segment lost 3 bases and the J segment 7 bases; nucleotides outside the gene matches: 7. This CDR3 is built from 14 residues. The germline gives CDR1 SQVTM, CDR2 ANQGSEA. Source study methods: Estimation of nucleated cell counts relied on the amplification of reference gene primers. Sequencing used immunoSEQ multiplex PCR; TCRdb keeps in-frame clones, though not all of them. The DNA gave D and trimming, while V, J and clone size come from that table. Here the sample spans 150,000 to 200,000 clones, about 86% being singletons. The sequenced material came from peripheral blood. The chain couples TRBV29-1 to TRBJ1-4, with 8 bases lining up with TRBD1. The source of this sequence is a man in his fifties with active or convalescent COVID-19. The CDR3 loop reads CSVDRRGQGEKLFF. CDR3 nucleotide sequence: TGCAGCGTTGATCGCAGGGGGCAGGGTGAAAAACTGTTTTTT.